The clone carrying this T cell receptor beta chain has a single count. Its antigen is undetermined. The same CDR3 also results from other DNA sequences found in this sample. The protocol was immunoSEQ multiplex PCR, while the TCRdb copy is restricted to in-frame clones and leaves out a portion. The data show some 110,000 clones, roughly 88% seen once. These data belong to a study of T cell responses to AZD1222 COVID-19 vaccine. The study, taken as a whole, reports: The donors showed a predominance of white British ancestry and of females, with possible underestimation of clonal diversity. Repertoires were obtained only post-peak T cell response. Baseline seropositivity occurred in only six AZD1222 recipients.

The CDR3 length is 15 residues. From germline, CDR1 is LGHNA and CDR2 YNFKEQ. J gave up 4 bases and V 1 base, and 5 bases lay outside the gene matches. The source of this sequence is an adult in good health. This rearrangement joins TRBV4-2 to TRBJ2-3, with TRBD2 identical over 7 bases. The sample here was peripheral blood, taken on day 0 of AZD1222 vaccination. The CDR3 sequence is CASSQASGRADTQYF. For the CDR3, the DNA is TGTGCCAGCAGCCAAGCTAGCGGCCGAGCAGATACGCAGTATTTT.